These 13 T cell receptor beta chains were all obtained from the same sample, sequenced in a study of T-cell reconstitution after alpha-beta-depleted transplantation in children. For TCRbeta, the library was prepared with unique molecular identifiers. TCRdb re-derived calls from the PCR reads in MiXCR, one entry per CDR3 protein. This sample carries hundreds of thousands of distinct CDR3 sequences, roughly 33% of them seen once, and the ten largest clones take 2% to 3%. The specimen comprised PBMCs from the stem cell graft donor, sampled from the stem cell graft. The receptors were sampled from a human donor who donated a stem cell graft to a child with aplastic anemia.

This clonotype was seen only a few times. The chain has TRBV20-1 and TRBJ2-4; the D is unclear. This CDR3 comprises 14 residues. Germline V gene data show CDR1 as DFQATT and CDR2 as SNEGSKA (reference sequence). Trimming left V 2 bases short and J 6 bases short, with 14 bases between. Written as DNA, the CDR3 is TGCAGTGCTAGATGCGACCTACCCCCAAACATTCAGTACTTC. Protein: CSARCDLPPNIQYF.

This clonotype was found a few times. The V and J genes are TRBV28 and TRBJ2-3; weak D call: TRBD2 (5 bases). Between the trimmed V and J ends, which lost 3 bases and 1 base, there was a span of 17 bases. CDR3 size: 17 residues. Per germline, CDR1 MDHEN and CDR2 SYDVKM. CDR3 nucleotides: TGTGCCAGCAGTTTCGGCTTAGGACGGCGGGGCACAGATACGCAGTATTTT. Amino acids: CASSFGLGRRGTDTQYF. Using reference TRBV28 and TRBJ2-3 for the parts outside the CDR3, the full variable domain is DVKVTQSSRYLVKRTGEKVFLECVQDMDHENMFWYRQDPGLGLRLIYFSYDVKMKEKGDIPEGYSVSREKKERFSLILESASTNQTSMYLCASSFGLGRRGTDTQYFGPGTRLTVL.

V usage is TRBV30 and J usage is TRBJ1-1; 12 nucleotides line up with TRBD1. This CDR3 has 17 residues. Germline V gene data show CDR1 as GTSNPN and CDR2 as SVGIG (reference sequence). V lost 0 bases, J lost 5 bases, and 10 bases stayed unmatched. In DNA form, the CDR3 reads TGTGCCTGGAGTGTACTTCGGGACAGGGGGCTAGGTACTGAAGCTTTCTTT. It translates to CAWSVLRDRGLGTEAFF.

This clonotype appeared a few times. The chain has TRBV7-2 and TRBJ2-3; TRBD2 matches at 11 bases. After removal of 3 bases from V and 6 bases from J, the junction contained 8 bases not matched to a gene. The CDR3 has 16 amino acids. Per germline, CDR1 SGHTA and CDR2 FQGNSA. Here the CDR3 reads CASSFGLAGGEDTQYF. In DNA, the CDR3 is TGTGCCAGCAGCTTTGGGCTAGCGGGAGGCGAGGATACGCAGTATTTT.

V and J are TRBV5-4 and TRBJ1-2; D gene uncertain. V was cut by 0 bases and J by 4 bases, with 10 bases left in between. In germline, CDR1 is SGHNT, CDR2 YYREEE (reference sequence). The CDR3 is made up of 14 amino acids. CDR3 residues: CASSLAGIRYGYTF. For the CDR3, the DNA is TGTGCCAGCAGCTTGGCCGGGATCCGCTATGGCTACACCTTC. Full variable domain (missing parts from reference TRBV5-4 and TRBJ1-2): ETGVTQSPTHLIKTRGQQVTLRCSSQSGHNTVSWYQQALGQGPQFIFQYYREEENGRGNFPPRFSGLQFPNYSSELNVNALELDDSALYLCASSLAGIRYGYTFGSGTRLTVV.

This chain connects TRBV27 to TRBJ2-2, with D perhaps TRBD2 (5 bases). The germline V gene has CDR1 MNHEY and CDR2 SMNVEV (reference sequence). V was cut by 7 bases and J by 4 bases, with 13 bases left in between. The CDR3 runs to 14 residues. In DNA, the CDR3 is TGTGCCAGCAATCGGGGTGGAGGCACCGGGGAGCTGTTTTTT. Protein product: CASNRGGGTGELFF.

This clonotype was picked up a small number of times. The gene calls are TRBV5-1 and TRBJ2-3, with 9 bases aligning to TRBD2. V shed 0 bases, J shed 0 bases, and the junction held 5 bases outside the gene matches. Germline assignment: CDR1 SGHRS and CDR2 YFSETQ. The CDR3 loop spans 17 amino acids. DNA of the CDR3: TGCGCCAGCAGCTTGGGGGCTCTAGCGGGGAGCACAGATACGCAGTATTTT. The encoded protein is CASSLGALAGSTDTQYF. The full variable domain, its missing parts supplied by reference TRBV5-1 and TRBJ2-3, is KAGVTQTPRYLIKTRGQQVTLSCSPISGHRSVSWYQQTPGQGLQFLFEYFSETQRNKGNFPGRFSGRQFSNSRSEMNVSTLELGDSALYLCASSLGALAGSTDTQYFGPGTRLTVL.

This clonotype occurred a few times. The chain uses TRBV18 and TRBJ1-5; D call uncertain. Trimming pared 3 bases from V and 4 bases from J, leaving 7 bases between. Germline V gene lookup returns CDR1 KGHSH and CDR2 LQKENI. The CDR3 consists of 13 residues. In DNA, the CDR3 is TGTGCCAGCTCACCGGACCCGAATCAGCCCCAGCATTTT. It translates to CASSPDPNQPQHF.

This clonotype was observed a handful of times. The CDR3 DNA sequence: TGTGCCAGCAGCGCTAGCGGGATGGGGGAGACCCAGTACTTC. This translates into CASSASGMGETQYF. The V gene is TRBV13, the J gene TRBJ2-5, with TRBD2 matching over 9 bases. Germline trimming cut 5 bases from V and 5 bases from J; bases unmatched to any gene: 6. There are 14 residues in the CDR3. Germline CDR1 and CDR2: PRHDT and FYEKMQ (reference sequence).

This clonotype has a handful of counts. The chain recombines TRBV9 with TRBJ1-6; TRBD1 might be the D (6 bases). This CDR3 spans 14 amino acids. The V and J ends lost 0 bases and 7 bases respectively, with 8 bases between them. Germline V CDR1 and CDR2: SGDLS, YYNGEE. The CDR3 protein is CASSVGGGNSPLHF. CDR3 in DNA: TGTGCCAGCAGCGTAGGAGGGGGGAATTCACCCCTCCACTTT.

The genes are TRBV11-2 and TRBJ1-1, with a tentative D call TRBD1 (6 bases). This CDR3 has 16 residues. V lost 0 bases and J lost 0, with 11 bases in between. Germline V gene lookup returns CDR1 SGHAT and CDR2 FQNNGV. CDR3 region: CASSLEGGHMNTEAFF. The CDR3, as DNA: TGTGCCAGCAGCTTAGAGGGGGGGCACATGAACACTGAAGCTTTCTTT. Supplemented by reference TRBV11-2 and TRBJ1-1, the full variable domain reads EAGVAQSPRYKIIEKRQSVAFWCNPISGHATLYWYQQILGQGPKLLIQFQNNGVVDDSQLPKDRFSAERLKGVDSTLKIQPAKLEDSAVYLCASSLEGGHMNTEAFFGQGTRLTVV.

There are a few counts of this clonotype. The chain combines TRBV12-3 or TRBV12-4 with TRBJ2-2; the match to TRBD2 covers 12 bases. Trimming took 6 bases from V and 5 from J; bases not matched to a gene: 4. The CDR3 spans 15 residues. The CDR3, as DNA: TGTGCCAGCAGCCCCGGGACTAGCGGGACCGGGGAGCTGTTTTTT. This gives the protein CASSPGTSGTGELFF.

This clonotype was observed a few times. V gene TRBV29-1 combines with J gene TRBJ2-5; weak D call: TRBD1 (5 bases). The CDR3 length is 14 residues. Germline-derived CDR1 and CDR2 are SQVTM and ANQGSEA. Trimming took 2 bases from V and 2 from J, leaving 12 bases between them. CDR3 bases: TGCAGCGTTGAACCCCGGACAAAGCAAGAGACCCAGTACTTC. Its protein product is CSVEPRTKQETQYF.